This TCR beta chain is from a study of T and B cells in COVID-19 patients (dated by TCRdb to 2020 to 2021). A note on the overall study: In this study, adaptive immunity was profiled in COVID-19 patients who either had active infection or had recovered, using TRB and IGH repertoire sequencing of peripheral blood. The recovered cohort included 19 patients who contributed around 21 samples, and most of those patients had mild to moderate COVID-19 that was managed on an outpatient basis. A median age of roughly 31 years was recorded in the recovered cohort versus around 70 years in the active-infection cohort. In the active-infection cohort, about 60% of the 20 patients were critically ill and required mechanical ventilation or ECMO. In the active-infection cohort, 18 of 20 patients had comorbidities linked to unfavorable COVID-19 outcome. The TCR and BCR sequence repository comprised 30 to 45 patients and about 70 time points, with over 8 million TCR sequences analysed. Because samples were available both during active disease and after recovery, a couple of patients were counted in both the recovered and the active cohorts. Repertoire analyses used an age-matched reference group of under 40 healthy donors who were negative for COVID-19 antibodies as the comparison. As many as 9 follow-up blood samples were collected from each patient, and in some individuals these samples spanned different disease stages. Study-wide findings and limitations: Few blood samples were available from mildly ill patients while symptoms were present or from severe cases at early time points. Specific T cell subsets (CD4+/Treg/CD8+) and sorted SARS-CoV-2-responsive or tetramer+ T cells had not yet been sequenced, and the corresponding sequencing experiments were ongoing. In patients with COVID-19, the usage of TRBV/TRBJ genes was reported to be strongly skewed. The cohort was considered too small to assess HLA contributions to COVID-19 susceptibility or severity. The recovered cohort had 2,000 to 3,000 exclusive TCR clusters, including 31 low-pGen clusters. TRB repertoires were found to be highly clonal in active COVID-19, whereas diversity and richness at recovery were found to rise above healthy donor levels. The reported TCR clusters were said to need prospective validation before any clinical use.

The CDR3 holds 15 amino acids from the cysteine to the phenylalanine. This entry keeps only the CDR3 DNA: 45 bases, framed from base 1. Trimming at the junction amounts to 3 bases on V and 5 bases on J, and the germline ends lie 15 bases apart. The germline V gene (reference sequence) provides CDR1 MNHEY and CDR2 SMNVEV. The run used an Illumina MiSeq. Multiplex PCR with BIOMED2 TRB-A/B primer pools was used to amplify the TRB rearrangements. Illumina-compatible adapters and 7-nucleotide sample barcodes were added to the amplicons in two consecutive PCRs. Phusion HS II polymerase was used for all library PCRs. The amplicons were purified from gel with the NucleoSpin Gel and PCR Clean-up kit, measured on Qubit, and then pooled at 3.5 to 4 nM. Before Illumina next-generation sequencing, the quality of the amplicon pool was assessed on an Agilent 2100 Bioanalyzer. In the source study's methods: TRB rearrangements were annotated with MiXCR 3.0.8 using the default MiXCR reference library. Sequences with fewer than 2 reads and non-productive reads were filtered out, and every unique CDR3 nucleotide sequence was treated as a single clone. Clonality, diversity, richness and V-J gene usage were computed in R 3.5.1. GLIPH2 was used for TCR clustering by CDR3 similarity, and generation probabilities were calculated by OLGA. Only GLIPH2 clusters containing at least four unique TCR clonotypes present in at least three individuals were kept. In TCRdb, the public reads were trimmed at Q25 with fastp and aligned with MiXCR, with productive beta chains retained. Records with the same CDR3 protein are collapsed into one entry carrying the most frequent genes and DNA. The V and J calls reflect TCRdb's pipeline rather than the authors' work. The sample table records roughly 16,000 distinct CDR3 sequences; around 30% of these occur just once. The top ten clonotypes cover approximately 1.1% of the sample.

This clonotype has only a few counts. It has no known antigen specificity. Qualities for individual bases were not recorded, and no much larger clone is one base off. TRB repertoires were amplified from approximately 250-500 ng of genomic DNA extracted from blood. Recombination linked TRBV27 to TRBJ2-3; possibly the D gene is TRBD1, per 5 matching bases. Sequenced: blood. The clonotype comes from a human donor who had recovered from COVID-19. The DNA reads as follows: TGTGCCAGCAGTTTTCTGGGGCAGTTGGTAGATACGCAGTATTTT. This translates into CASSFLGQLVDTQYF.